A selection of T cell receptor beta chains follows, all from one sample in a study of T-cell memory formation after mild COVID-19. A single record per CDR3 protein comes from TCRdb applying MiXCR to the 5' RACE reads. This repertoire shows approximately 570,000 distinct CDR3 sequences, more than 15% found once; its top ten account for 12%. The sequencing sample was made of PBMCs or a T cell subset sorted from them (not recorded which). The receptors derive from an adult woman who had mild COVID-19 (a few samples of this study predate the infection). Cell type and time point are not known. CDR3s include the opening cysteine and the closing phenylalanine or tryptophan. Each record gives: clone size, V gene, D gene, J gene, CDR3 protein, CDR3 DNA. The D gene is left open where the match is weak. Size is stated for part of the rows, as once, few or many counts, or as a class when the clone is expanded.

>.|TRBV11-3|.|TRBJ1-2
CASSSLFRDGYTF
TGTGCCAGCAGCTCATTATTCAGGGACGGCTACACCTTC
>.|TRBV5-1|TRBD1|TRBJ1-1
CASSLTGVKTEAFF
TGCGCCAGCAGCTTGACAGGGGTAAAAACTGAAGCTTTCTTT
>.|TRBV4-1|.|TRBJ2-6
CASSQVLDGAGANVLTF
TGCGCCAGCAGCCAAGTGCTAGACGGGGCTGGGGCCAACGTCCTGACTTTC
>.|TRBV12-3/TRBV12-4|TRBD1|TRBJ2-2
CASSPGTGDVGGELFF
TGTGCCAGCAGTCCCGGGACAGGGGATGTTGGCGGGGAGCTGTTTTTT
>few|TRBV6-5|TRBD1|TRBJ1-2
CASRDRPTGDYGYTF
TGTGCCAGCAGGGACAGACCTACAGGGGACTATGGCTACACCTTC
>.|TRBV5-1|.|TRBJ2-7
CASSFGDGGYEQYF
TGCGCCAGCAGCTTTGGGGATGGGGGCTACGAGCAGTACTTC
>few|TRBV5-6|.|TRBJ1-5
CASSLGIAGGQHF
TGTGCCAGCAGCTTGGGGATCGCCGGGGGTCAGCATTTT
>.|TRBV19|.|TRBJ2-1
CASSISEGRPPYNEQFF
TGTGCCAGTAGTATATCTGAGGGGAGGCCACCCTACAATGAGCAGTTCTTC
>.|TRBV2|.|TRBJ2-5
CASRADGQETQYF
TGTGCCAGCAGAGCAGACGGACAAGAGACCCAGTACTTC
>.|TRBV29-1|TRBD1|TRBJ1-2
CSVEMWTGDYGYTF
TGCAGCGTTGAAATGTGGACAGGGGACTATGGCTACACCTTC
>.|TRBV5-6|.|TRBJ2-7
CASLGGQDYEQYF
TGTGCCAGCCTAGGGGGGCAGGACTACGAGCAGTACTTC
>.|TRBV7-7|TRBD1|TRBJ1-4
CASSPSGQGNEKLFF
TGTGCTAGCAGCCCCTCGGGACAGGGAAATGAAAAACTGTTTTTT
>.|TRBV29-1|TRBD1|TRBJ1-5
CSVAEGANQPQHF
TGCAGCGTTGCAGAGGGGGCAAATCAGCCCCAGCATTTT
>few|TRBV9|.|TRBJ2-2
CASSVVGGSTGELFF
TGTGCCAGCAGCGTAGTTGGGGGCAGCACCGGGGAGCTGTTTTTT
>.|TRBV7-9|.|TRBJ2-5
CASSVTGHETQYF
TGTGCCAGCAGCGTTACAGGGCACGAGACCCAGTACTTC
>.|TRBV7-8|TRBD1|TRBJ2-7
CASGEGQGSYEQYF
TGTGCCAGCGGAGAGGGACAGGGCTCCTACGAGCAGTACTTC
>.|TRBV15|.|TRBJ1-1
CATSRDVGEQTEAFF
TGTGCCACCAGCAGAGATGTAGGAGAACAAACTGAAGCTTTCTTT
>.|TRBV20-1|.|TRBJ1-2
CSASGSTNYGYTF
TGCAGTGCCAGTGGCAGCACTAACTATGGCTACACCTTC
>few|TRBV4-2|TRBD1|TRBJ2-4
CASSQGDREAIQYF
TGTGCCAGCAGCCAAGGGGACAGGGAAGCAATTCAGTACTTC
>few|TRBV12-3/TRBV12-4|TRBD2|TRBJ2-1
CASSLPGLAGDNEQFF
TGTGCCAGCAGTCTCCCTGGACTAGCGGGGGACAATGAGCAGTTCTTC
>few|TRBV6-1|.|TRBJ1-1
CASSDAPPYFEAFF
TGTGCCAGCAGTGATGCCCCTCCTTATTTTGAAGCTTTCTTT
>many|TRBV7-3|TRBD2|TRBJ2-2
CASSLAGGHTGELFF
TGTGCCAGCAGCTTAGCGGGAGGGCATACCGGGGAGCTGTTTTTT
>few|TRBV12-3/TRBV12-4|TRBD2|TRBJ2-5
CASSWFGTSESYQETQYF
TGTGCCAGCAGTTGGTTCGGGACTAGCGAATCGTACCAAGAGACCCAGTACTTC
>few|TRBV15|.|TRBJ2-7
CATSRDRGRGFEQYF
TGTGCCACCAGCAGAGATCGGGGACGTGGGTTCGAGCAGTACTTC
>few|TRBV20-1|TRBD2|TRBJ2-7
CSARVLAGVSYEQYF
TGCAGTGCTAGAGTTCTAGCGGGAGTCTCCTACGAGCAGTACTTC
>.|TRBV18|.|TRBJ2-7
CASSPSLEHEQYF
TGTGCCAGCTCACCATCTCTGGAACACGAGCAGTACTTC
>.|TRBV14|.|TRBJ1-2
CASSQFGQSYGYTF
TGTGCCAGCAGCCAATTTGGCCAGTCTTATGGCTACACCTTC
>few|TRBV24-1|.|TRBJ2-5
CASRNGDQETQYF
TGTGCCTCACGAAATGGGGACCAAGAGACCCAGTACTTC
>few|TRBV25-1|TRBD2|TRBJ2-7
CASSEGTSGVYEQYF
TGTGCCAGCAGTGAAGGGACTAGCGGAGTCTACGAGCAGTACTTC
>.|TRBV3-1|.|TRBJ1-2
CASSQDRAGQYGYTF
TGTGCCAGCAGCCAAGATAGGGCAGGGCAATATGGCTACACCTTC
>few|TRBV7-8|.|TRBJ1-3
CASSSSGVTGNTIYF
TGTGCCAGCAGCTCCTCCGGGGTAACTGGAAACACCATATATTTT
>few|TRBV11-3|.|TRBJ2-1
CASSLDTDNEQFF
TGTGCCAGCAGCTTAGATACCGACAATGAGCAGTTCTTC
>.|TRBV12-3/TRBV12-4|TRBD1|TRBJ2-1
CASSHRDRGGNEQFF
TGTGCCAGCAGTCACCGGGACAGGGGGGGCAATGAGCAGTTCTTC
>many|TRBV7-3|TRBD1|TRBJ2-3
CASSPGGGTDTQYF
TGTGCCAGCAGCCCAGGGGGCGGCACAGATACGCAGTATTTT
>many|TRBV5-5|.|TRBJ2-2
CASSLYGTGELFF
TGTGCCAGCAGCTTGTACGGGACCGGGGAGCTGTTTTTT
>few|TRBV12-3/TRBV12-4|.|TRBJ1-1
CASSRRDDTEAFF
TGTGCCAGCAGCCGCCGGGACGACACTGAAGCTTTCTTT
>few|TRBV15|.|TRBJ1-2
CATSRGSGSGGWYGYTF
TGTGCCACCAGCAGAGGTTCAGGGAGCGGGGGCTGGTATGGCTACACCTTC
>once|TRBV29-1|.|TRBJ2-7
CSVDLSGDYEQYF
TGCAGCGTTGATTTGTCGGGAGATTACGAGCAGTACTTC
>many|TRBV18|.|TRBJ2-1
CASSPRENEQFF
TGTGCCAGCTCACCTAGGGAGAATGAGCAGTTCTTC
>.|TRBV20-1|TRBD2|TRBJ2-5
CSASPLWASGLQETQYF
TGCAGTGCTAGCCCTCTTTGGGCTAGCGGGTTACAAGAGACCCAGTACTTC
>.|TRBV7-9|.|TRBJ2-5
CASSRKGPKGEETQYF
TGTGCCAGCAGTCGTAAGGGGCCTAAGGGGGAAGAGACCCAGTACTTC
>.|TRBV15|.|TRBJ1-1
CATSRGSLMNTEAFF
TGTGCCACCAGCAGGGGATCCCTCATGAACACTGAAGCTTTCTTT
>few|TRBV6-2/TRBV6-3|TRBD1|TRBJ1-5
CASRESTGADQPQHF
TGTGCCAGCAGAGAATCGACAGGGGCCGATCAGCCCCAGCATTTT
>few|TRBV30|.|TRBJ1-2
CAWSAGTANNYGYTF
TGTGCCTGGAGTGCGGGAACCGCTAACAACTATGGCTACACCTTC
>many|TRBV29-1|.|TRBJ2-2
CSVEPVGGTGELFF
TGCAGCGTTGAGCCCGTGGGGGGCACCGGGGAGCTGTTTTTT
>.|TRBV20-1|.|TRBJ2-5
CSAPIRKRATRSTQETQYF
TGCAGTGCTCCCATTAGGAAGCGGGCTACTAGGAGCACACAAGAGACCCAGTACTTC
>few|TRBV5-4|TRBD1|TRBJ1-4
CASSLAADRENEKLFF
TGTGCCAGCAGCTTGGCCGCGGACAGGGAGAATGAAAAACTGTTTTTT
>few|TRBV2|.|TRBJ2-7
CASSFVHEQYF
TGTGCCAGCAGTTTTGTCCACGAGCAGTACTTC
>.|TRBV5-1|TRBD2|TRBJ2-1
CASSGRTSGGYNEQFF
TGCGCCAGCAGCGGAAGGACTAGCGGAGGCTACAATGAGCAGTTCTTC
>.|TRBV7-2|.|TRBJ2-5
CASSWGRQAQETQYF
TGTGCCAGCAGCTGGGGTCGGCAGGCCCAAGAGACCCAGTACTTC
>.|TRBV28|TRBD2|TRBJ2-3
CASSLSSGGALGTDTQYF
TGTGCCAGCAGTCTTTCTAGCGGGGGGGCCTTAGGCACAGATACGCAGTATTTT
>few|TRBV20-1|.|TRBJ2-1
CSAFGFRSYNEQFF
TGCAGTGCTTTTGGCTTCCGCTCCTACAATGAGCAGTTCTTC